The source of this T cell receptor (beta chain) is a study of cytomegalovirus exposure and HLA in healthy donors. In the PCR, 60 Vbeta and 13 Jbeta primers were used. Libraries were prepared by immunoSEQ multiplex PCR; TCRdb keeps only in-frame clonotypes and omits some of them. The sample records roughly 120,000 clones, over 65% being singletons. Germline V lookup: CDR1 SGHTS, CDR2 YDEGEE. V was shortened by 2 bases and J by 2 bases, with 15 bases between the two germline ends. This CDR3 is built from 16 residues. The gene calls are TRBV5-8 and TRBJ2-3; D may be TRBD2 (6 bases). The sequence was obtained from a woman aged 25-40 years in good health and CMV-seronegative. The sequenced sample was PBMCs. The DNA for the CDR3 is TGTGCCAGCAGCTTTGGGAGGCGTACCTTCACAGATACGCAGTATTTT. Residues: CASSFGRRTFTDTQYF.